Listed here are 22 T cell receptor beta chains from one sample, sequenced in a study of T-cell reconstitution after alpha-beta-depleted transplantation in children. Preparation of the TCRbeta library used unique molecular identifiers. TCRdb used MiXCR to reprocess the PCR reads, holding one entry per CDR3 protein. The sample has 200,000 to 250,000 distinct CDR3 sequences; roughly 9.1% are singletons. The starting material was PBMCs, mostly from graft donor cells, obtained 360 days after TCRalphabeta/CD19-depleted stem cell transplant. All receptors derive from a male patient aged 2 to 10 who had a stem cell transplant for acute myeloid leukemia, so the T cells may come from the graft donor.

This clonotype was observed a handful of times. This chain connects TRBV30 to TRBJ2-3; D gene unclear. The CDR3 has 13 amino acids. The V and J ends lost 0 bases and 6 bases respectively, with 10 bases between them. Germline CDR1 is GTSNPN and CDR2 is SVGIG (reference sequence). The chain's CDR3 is CAWSVGHSDTQYF. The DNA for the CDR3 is TGTGCCTGGAGTGTAGGTCACTCGGATACGCAGTATTTT. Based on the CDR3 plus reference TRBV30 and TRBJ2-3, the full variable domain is SQTIHQWPATLVQPVGSPLSLECTVEGTSNPNLYWYRQAAGRGLQLLFYSVGIGQISSEVPQNLSASRPQDRQFILSSKKLLLSDSGFYLCAWSVGHSDTQYFGPGTRLTVL.

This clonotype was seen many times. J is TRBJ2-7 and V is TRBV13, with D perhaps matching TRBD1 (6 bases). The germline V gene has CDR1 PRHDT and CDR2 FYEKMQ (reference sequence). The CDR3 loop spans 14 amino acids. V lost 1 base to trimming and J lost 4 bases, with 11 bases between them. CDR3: CASSLEGGIYEQYF. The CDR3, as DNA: TGTGCCAGCAGCTTAGAAGGGGGAATATACGAGCAGTACTTC.

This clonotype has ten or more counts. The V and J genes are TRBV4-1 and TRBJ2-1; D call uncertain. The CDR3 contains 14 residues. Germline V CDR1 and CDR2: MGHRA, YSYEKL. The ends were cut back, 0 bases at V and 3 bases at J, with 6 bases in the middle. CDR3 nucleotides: TGCGCCAGCAGCCAAGATGCCAACTACAATGAGCAGTTCTTC. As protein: CASSQDANYNEQFF.

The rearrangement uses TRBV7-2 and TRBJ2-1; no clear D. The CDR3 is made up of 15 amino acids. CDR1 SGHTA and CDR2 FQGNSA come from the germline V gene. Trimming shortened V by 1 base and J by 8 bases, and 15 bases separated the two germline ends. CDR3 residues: CASSLVRASWDEQFF. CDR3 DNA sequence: TGTGCCAGCAGCTTAGTTCGGGCTAGTTGGGATGAGCAGTTCTTC.

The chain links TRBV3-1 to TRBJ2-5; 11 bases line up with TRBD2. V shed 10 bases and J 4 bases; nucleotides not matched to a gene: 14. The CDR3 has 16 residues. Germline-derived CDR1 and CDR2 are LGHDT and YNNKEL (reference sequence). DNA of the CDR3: TGTGCCACCTCCCAAGGCGAGCTAGCGGGGGGAGAGACCCAGTACTTC. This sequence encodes CATSQGELAGGETQYF.

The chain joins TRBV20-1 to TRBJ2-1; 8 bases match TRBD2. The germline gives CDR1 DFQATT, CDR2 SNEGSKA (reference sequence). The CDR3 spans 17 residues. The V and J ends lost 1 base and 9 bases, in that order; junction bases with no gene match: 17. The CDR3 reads CSARVAWGGRKESEQFF. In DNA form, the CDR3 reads TGCAGTGCTAGAGTCGCATGGGGCGGGAGGAAAGAGAGTGAGCAGTTCTTC.

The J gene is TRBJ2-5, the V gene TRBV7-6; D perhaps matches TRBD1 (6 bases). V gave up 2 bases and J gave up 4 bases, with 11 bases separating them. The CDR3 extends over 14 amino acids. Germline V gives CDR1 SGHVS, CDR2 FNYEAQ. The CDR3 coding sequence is TGTGCCAGCAGCTTAAATGAGGGGGTAGAGACCCAGTACTTC. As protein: CASSLNEGVETQYF.

The CDR3 reads CASSWVLRDEQFF. CDR3 coding DNA: TGTGCCAGCAGCTGGGTCCTGAGGGATGAGCAGTTCTTC. The chain recombines TRBV11-1 with TRBJ2-1; TRBD2 is a possible D gene (5 bases). CDR1 is SGHAT and CDR2 is FQDESV in the germline V gene (reference sequence). V gave up 4 bases and J gave up 8 bases, with 12 bases separating them. CDR3 size: 13 residues.

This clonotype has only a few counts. In nucleotides, the CDR3 is TGTGCCAGCTCACCAAATCCTGGGGCCAACGTCCTGACTTTC. It yields the protein CASSPNPGANVLTF. The genes are TRBV18 and TRBJ2-6; no reliable D call. Germline V gene lookup returns CDR1 KGHSH and CDR2 LQKENI. Trimming shortened V by 2 bases and J by 2 bases, and 4 bases separated the two germline ends. CDR3 length equals 14 residues.

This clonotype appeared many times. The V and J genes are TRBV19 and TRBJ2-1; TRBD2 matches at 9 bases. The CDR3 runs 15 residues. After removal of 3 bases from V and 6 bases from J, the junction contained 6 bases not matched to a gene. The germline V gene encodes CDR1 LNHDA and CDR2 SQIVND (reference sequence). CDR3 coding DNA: TGTGCCAGTAGTATTTCTAGCGGGACCCTCAATGAGCAGTTCTTC. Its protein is CASSISSGTLNEQFF.

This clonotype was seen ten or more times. Here the CDR3 DNA reads TGTGCCAGCAGTGAATACCCTACTCCTGATGAAAAACTGTTTTTT. This translates into CASSEYPTPDEKLFF. The J gene is TRBJ1-4, the V gene TRBV6-1; D is uncertain. This CDR3 has 15 amino acids. Per germline, CDR1 MNHNS and CDR2 SASEGT. Trimming took 2 bases from V and 6 from J, leaving 13 bases between them.

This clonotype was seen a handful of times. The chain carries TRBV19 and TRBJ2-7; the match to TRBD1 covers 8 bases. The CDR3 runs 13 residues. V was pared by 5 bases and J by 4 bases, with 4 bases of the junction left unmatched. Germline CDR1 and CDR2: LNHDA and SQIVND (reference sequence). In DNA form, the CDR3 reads TGTGCCAGTAGTCGGACAGGGCAATACGAGCAGTACTTC. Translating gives CASSRTGQYEQYF.

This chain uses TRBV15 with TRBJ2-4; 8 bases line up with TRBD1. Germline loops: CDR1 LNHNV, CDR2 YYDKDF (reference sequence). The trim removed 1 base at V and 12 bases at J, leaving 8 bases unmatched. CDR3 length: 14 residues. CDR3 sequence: CATSRGGGQEAQYF. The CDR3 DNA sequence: TGTGCCACCAGCAGAGGAGGGGGACAGGAGGCTCAGTACTTC.

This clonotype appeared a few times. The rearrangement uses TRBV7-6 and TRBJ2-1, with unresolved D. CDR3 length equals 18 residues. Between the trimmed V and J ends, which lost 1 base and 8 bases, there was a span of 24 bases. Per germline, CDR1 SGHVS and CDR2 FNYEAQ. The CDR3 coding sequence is TGTGCCAGCAGCTTAGAGGGTGGGTCGGGTTTTATGAAGGATGAGCAGTTCTTC. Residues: CASSLEGGSGFMKDEQFF.

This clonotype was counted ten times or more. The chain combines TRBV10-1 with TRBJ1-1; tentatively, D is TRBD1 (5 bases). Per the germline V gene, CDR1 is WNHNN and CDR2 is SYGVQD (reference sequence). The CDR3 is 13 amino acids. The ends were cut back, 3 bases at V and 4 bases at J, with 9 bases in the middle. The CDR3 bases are TGCGCCAGCAGTGATTGGGACGGCACTGAAGCTTTCTTT. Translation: CASSDWDGTEAFF.

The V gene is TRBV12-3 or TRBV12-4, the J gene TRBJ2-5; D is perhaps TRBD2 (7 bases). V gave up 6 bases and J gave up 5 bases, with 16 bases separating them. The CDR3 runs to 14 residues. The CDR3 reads CASRPGTTGETQYF. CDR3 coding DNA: TGTGCCAGCAGACCCGGGACTACAGGGGAGACCCAGTACTTC.

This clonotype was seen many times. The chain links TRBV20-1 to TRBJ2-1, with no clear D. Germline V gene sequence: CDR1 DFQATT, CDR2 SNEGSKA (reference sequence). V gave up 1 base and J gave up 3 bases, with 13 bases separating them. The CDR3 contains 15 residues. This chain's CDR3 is CSARAVPTLYNEQFF. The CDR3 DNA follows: TGCAGTGCTAGAGCGGTCCCGACGCTCTACAATGAGCAGTTCTTC.

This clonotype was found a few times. CDR3 protein: CATSDSPDRFLYEQYF. The DNA of the CDR3 is TGTGCCACCAGTGATTCACCGGACAGGTTTCTCTACGAGCAGTACTTC. The rearrangement uses TRBV24-1 and TRBJ2-7, with 7 bases aligning to TRBD1. The CDR3 consists of 16 residues. The V gene's germline CDR1 is KGHDR and CDR2 SFDVKD. Trimming took 2 bases from V and 3 from J; bases not matched to a gene: 9.

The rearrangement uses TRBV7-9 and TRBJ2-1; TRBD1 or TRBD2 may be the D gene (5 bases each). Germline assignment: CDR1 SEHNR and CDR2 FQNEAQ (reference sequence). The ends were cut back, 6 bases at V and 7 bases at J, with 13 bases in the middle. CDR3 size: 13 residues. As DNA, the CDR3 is TGTGCCAGCAGGGGGGACGGGTGGAATGAGCAGTTCTTC. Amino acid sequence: CASRGDGWNEQFF.

The CDR3 loop reads CAISESSSGSYEQYF. CDR3 DNA sequence: TGTGCCATCAGTGAGTCATCTAGCGGTTCCTACGAGCAGTACTTC. The chain has TRBV10-3 and TRBJ2-7, with 7 bases lining up with TRBD2. This CDR3 has 15 residues. CDR1 ENHRY and CDR2 SYGVKD come from the germline V gene. V shed 0 bases, J shed 1 base, and the junction held 3 bases outside the gene matches.

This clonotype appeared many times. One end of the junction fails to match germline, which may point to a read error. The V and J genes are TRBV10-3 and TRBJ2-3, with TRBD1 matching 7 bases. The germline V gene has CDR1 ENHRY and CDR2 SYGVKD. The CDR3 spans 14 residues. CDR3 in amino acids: CAISESTGTDTQYF. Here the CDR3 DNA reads TGTGCCATCAGCGAGTCGACAGGGACAGATACGCAGTATTTT.

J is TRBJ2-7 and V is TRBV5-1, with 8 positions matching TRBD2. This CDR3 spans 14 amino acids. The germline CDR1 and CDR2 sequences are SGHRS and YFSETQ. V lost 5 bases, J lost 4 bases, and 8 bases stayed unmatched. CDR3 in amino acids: CASSVQRELYEQYF. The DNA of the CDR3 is TGCGCCAGCAGTGTTCAGCGGGAGTTGTACGAGCAGTACTTC.